This T cell receptor (beta chain) is drawn from a study of blood T cell repertoires in COVID-19. The study recruited people aged roughly 18 to 89 years across roughly 25 US areas. What the recovered Cohort 3 donors had was two negative PCRs, clearance, or symptom resolution. Produced via immunoSEQ multiplex PCR; TCRdb's table is partial and in-frame only. The data show about 330,000 clones, with approximately 87% seen just once and approximately 5.3% held by the top ten. The V segment lost 7 bases and the J segment 5 bases; nucleotides outside the gene matches: 5. The CDR3 extends over 12 amino acids. Looked up from germline, CDR1 is GTSNPN and CDR2 is SVGIG (reference sequence).

The source material was PBMCs or T cells enriched from blood (not recorded which). The TCR sequence derives from a woman aged 30 to 39 who had recovered from COVID-19. The chain is built from TRBV30 and TRBJ1-1, with 9 bases matching TRBD1. CDR3 protein: CAFPGQGTEAFF. The CDR3 DNA reads TGTGCCTTCCCGGGACAGGGAACTGAAGCTTTCTTT.